These 3 T cell receptor beta chains came from one sample sequenced in a study of CXCR3-negative and CXCR3-positive naive CD8 T cells. Libraries were UMI-labeled 5' RACE TRB cDNA. For each CDR3 protein, TCRdb gives one entry from its re-call of the 5' RACE reads, without DNA. In total, the table holds about 30,000 distinct CDR3 sequences. Sequencing was done on a sample of memory CD8+ T cells from blood. All receptors come from a human donor in good health. Some clones in this sample may be carry-over from other donors' samples.

V usage is TRBV28 and J usage is TRBJ1-4. The germline gives CDR1 MDHEN, CDR2 SYDVKM. This CDR3 is 15 amino acids long. The CDR3 protein is CASSPYIPRNEKLFF.

The rearrangement links TRBV7-9 to TRBJ1-2; the TRBD1 assignment by TCRdb is unverifiable without DNA. The CDR3 sequence is 12 residues long. Germline CDR1 SEHNR, CDR2 FQNEAQ (reference sequence). The CDR3 spells CASSWTRDGYTF.

The chain uses TRBV5-1 and TRBJ2-1; the D call of TRBD2 rests on TCRdb alone, since no DNA is present to check it. Germline V gene lookup returns CDR1 SGHRS and CDR2 YFSETQ. The CDR3 loop spans 14 amino acids. The CDR3 reads CASCESDRYNEQFF.